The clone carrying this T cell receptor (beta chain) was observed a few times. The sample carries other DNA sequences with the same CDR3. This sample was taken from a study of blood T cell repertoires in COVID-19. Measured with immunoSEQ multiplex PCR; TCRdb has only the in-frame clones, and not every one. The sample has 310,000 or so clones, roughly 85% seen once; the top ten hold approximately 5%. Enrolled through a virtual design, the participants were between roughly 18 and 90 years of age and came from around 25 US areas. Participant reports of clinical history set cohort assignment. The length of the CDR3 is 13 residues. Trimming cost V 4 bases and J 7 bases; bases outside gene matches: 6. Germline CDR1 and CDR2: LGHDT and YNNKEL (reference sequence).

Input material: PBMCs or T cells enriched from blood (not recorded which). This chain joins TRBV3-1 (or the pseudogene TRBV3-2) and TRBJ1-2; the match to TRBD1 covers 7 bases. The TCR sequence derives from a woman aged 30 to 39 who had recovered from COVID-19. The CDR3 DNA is TGTGCCAGCAGCCCTCGACAGGGTTTTGGCTACACCTTC. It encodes CASSPRQGFGYTF.